A single sample is the source of the 27 T cell receptor beta chains below, sequenced in a study of Graves' ophthalmopathy and Graves' hyperthyroidism. Researchers took RNA transcripts and amplified TCR beta CDR3 regions from them. Second-round multiplex PCR came after a first-round RT-PCR that employed HTBI primers. TCRdb fed the multiplex PCR reads into MiXCR, producing one record per CDR3 protein. The sample holds roughly 700,000 distinct CDR3 sequences, 35% to 50% seen once. The sample consisted of peripheral blood. The receptors shown here come from an adult man with Graves' ophthalmopathy.

This clonotype was detected ten times or more. The chain uses TRBV7-8 and TRBJ1-5, with a possible D match to TRBD1 (6 bases). Germline lookup yields CDR1 SGHVS and CDR2 FQNEAQ. Trimming shortened V by 1 base and J by 9 bases, and 16 bases separated the two germline ends. This CDR3 has 15 amino acids. The DNA for the CDR3 is TGTGCCAGCAGCTTAGGGAGCGTGGGGGGCTCGCCCCAGCATTTT. Translated, it gives CASSLGSVGGSPQHF.

In its sample, this clonotype was seen a few times. V gene TRBV19 combines with J gene TRBJ2-5, with TRBD1 matching over 8 bases. The CDR3 covers 13 residues. Per the germline V gene, CDR1 is LNHDA and CDR2 is SQIVND (reference sequence). The junction had 9 bases not matched to a gene; V was cut back by 9 bases and J by 6 bases. CDR3: CASGQGKAKTQYF. For the CDR3, the DNA is TGTGCCAGCGGACAGGGTAAAGCGAAGACCCAGTACTTC.

This clonotype has a handful of counts. V gene TRBV19 combines with J gene TRBJ1-2, with 10 bases lining up with TRBD1. J was trimmed by 6 bases and V by 9 bases; bases with no gene match: 19. From germline, CDR1 is LNHDA and CDR2 SQIVND (reference sequence). This CDR3 spans 17 amino acids. CDR3 sequence: CASSQDHTTGGIDGYTF. The CDR3 DNA sequence: TGTGCCAGCAGCCAAGACCACACGACAGGGGGCATTGATGGCTACACCTTC.

V gene TRBV19 combines with J gene TRBJ1-5, with 8 bases that match TRBD1. V lost 3 bases, J lost 0 bases, and 19 bases stayed unmatched. In germline, CDR1 is LNHDA, CDR2 SQIVND (reference sequence). The CDR3 is made up of 21 amino acids. The CDR3 DNA reads TGTGCCAGTAGTATTGGTGTAGGGCCAGGGGGCAGAGTGGTTAGCAATCAGCCCCAGCATTTT. It yields the protein CASSIGVGPGGRVVSNQPQHF. Together with reference TRBV19 and TRBJ1-5, the CDR3 gives the full variable domain: DGGITQSPKYLFRKEGQNVTLSCEQNLNHDAMYWYRQDPGQGLRLIYYSQIVNDFQKGDIAEGYSVSREKKESFPLTVTSAQKNPTAFYLCASSIGVGPGGRVVSNQPQHFGDGTRLSIL.

V usage is TRBV10-3 and J usage is TRBJ2-2; the match to TRBD1 covers 9 bases. CDR1 and CDR2 (germline): ENHRY, SYGVKD. This CDR3 region has 15 residues. The trim removed 6 bases at V and 5 bases at J, leaving 7 bases unmatched. Here the CDR3 DNA reads TGTGCCATCAGCCCGGACAGGGGAGGGACCGGGGAGCTGTTTTTT. Protein sequence: CAISPDRGGTGELFF.

The rearrangement links TRBV12-3 or TRBV12-4 to TRBJ1-6; the D gene is possibly TRBD1 (6 bases). The CDR3 is made up of 16 amino acids. The germline V and J ends were trimmed by 3 bases and 5 bases, with 14 bases remaining between them. CDR3 region: CASSFWVGQDNSPLHF. CDR3 sequence (DNA): TGTGCCAGCAGTTTTTGGGTGGGACAAGATAATTCACCCCTCCACTTT.

This clonotype came up a few times. The chain has TRBV6-6 and TRBJ2-7; D may be TRBD1 or TRBD2 (5 bases each). The V gene's germline CDR1 is MNHNY and CDR2 SVGAGI (reference sequence). V lost 3 bases to trimming and J lost 3 bases, with 12 bases between them. This CDR3 contains 14 residues. This chain's CDR3 is CASSYPGADYEQYF. The DNA of the CDR3 is TGTGCCAGCAGTTATCCCGGGGCCGACTACGAGCAGTACTTC.

This sequence joins TRBV7-3 and TRBJ2-2, with D perhaps being TRBD1 or TRBD2 (5 bases each). CDR1 and CDR2 (germline): SGHTA, FQGTGA. The CDR3 extends over 13 amino acids. Trimming took off 11 bases at V and 5 bases at J, with 15 bases between the two ends. Written as DNA, the CDR3 is TGTGCCTGGTCCAGGGAGACGACCGGGGAGCTGTTTTTT. It yields the protein CAWSRETTGELFF.

This chain joins TRBV11-2 and TRBJ2-7; D is unclear. The V gene lost 0 bases and the J gene lost 8 bases, with 17 bases spanning the gap. Germline CDR1 and CDR2: SGHAT and FQNNGV. The CDR3 is made up of 15 amino acids. The CDR3 DNA reads as TGTGCCAGCAGCTTAGAGGCCAGAGCAGCTTACAAGCAGTACTTC. Translation: CASSLEARAAYKQYF.

This clonotype was recorded many times. The J gene is TRBJ1-1, the V gene TRBV29-1; D uncertain. Germline CDR1 SQVTM, CDR2 ANQGSEA. V was cut by 4 bases and J by 7 bases, with 19 bases left in between. There are 14 residues in the CDR3. The CDR3 spells CSVGIEGARDEAFF. CDR3 coding DNA: TGCAGCGTTGGCATCGAGGGAGCCCGAGATGAAGCTTTCTTT.

The chain has TRBV6-1 and TRBJ2-6; 7 nucleotides line up with TRBD2. Germline lookup yields CDR1 MNHNS and CDR2 SASEGT. The trim removed 11 bases at V and 0 bases at J, leaving 4 bases unmatched. The CDR3 is 14 amino acids. The DNA for the CDR3 is TGTGCCGCCAGCGGGGACTCTGGGGCCAACGTCCTGACTTTC. Amino acid sequence: CAASGDSGANVLTF.

This clonotype was seen only a few times. This sequence joins TRBV25-1 and TRBJ1-2; D might be TRBD1 (6 bases). The CDR3 has 14 residues. V lost 6 bases and J lost 4, with 15 bases in between. The germline V gene has CDR1 MGHDK and CDR2 SYGVNS. DNA for the CDR3: TGTGCCAGCAGGGTGAGCCAGGGGACCTATGGCTACACCTTC. Translation gives CASRVSQGTYGYTF.

This clonotype was counted a few times. The rearrangement links TRBV10-3 to TRBJ1-2; 9 bases agree with TRBD1. The J segment lost 2 bases and the V segment lost 10 bases, leaving 8 bases of the junction unmatched. CDR1 and CDR2 from the germline V gene are ENHRY and SYGVKD. The CDR3 length is 14 residues. The CDR3 DNA sequence: TGTGCCAGCGAGGACAGGGGATGGAACTATGGCTACACCTTC. It encodes CASEDRGWNYGYTF.

Turning to this clonotype: A much larger clone lies one base from this, so it may be a read error. The chain uses TRBV11-2 and TRBJ2-7; D gene ambiguous. This CDR3 has 11 amino acids. CDR1 SGHAT and CDR2 FQNNGV come from the germline V gene. V shed 3 bases and J shed 8 bases, with 8 bases lying between them. The CDR3: CASSLFNKQYF. CDR3 DNA sequence: TGTGCCAGCAGCTTGTTCAACAAGCAGTACTTC.

The rearrangement links TRBV11-1 to TRBJ2-7, with 12 bases aligning to TRBD1. The J call may not be correct, given that the DNA end is closer to TRBJ2-1. The germline V gene encodes CDR1 SGHAT and CDR2 FQDESV (reference sequence). There are 20 residues in the CDR3. In DNA form, the CDR3 reads TGTGCCAGCAGCCGGAAGGGACAGGGGGCGAGAGTAGAAGACGACAATGAGCAGTTCTTC. It yields the protein CASSRKGQGARVEDDNEQFF.

This clonotype came up a few times. An end of the junction differs from the germline gene, which may be a read error. This chain connects TRBV10-3 to TRBJ1-2, with 10 bases matching TRBD1. Germline lookup yields CDR1 ENHRY and CDR2 SYGVKD. This CDR3 region has 14 residues. The CDR3 sequence: CAISVGTGVYGHTF. For the CDR3, the DNA is TGTGCCATCAGTGTTGGGACAGGGGTCTATGGCCACACCTTC.

The sample holds a few counts of this clonotype. The chain couples TRBV19 to TRBJ2-5; TRBD2 aligns across 12 bases. Trimming removed 1 base from V and 1 base from J; junction bases left unmatched: 4. The CDR3 extends over 17 amino acids. The V gene's germline CDR1 is LNHDA and CDR2 SQIVND (reference sequence). The CDR3 region has the DNA TGTGCCAGTAGTATAGTAGGACTAGCGGGGATCCAAGAGACCCAGTACTTC. This codes for CASSIVGLAGIQETQYF.

J is TRBJ1-2 and V is TRBV29-1; no firm D call. There are 10 residues in the CDR3. From germline, CDR1 is SQVTM and CDR2 ANQGSEA. Trimming cost V 0 bases and J 8 bases, with 4 bases left between them. The CDR3 loop is CSVEDKGYTF. As DNA, the CDR3 is TGCAGCGTTGAAGATAAAGGCTACACCTTC.

This clonotype has only a few counts. The CDR3 protein is CASSHGTDSNQPQHF. Written as DNA, the CDR3 is TGCGCCAGCAGCCATGGGACGGATAGCAATCAGCCCCAGCATTTT. This sequence joins TRBV4-3 and TRBJ1-5, with D tentatively TRBD1 (5 bases). The CDR3 has 15 amino acids. CDR1 and CDR2 (germline): LGHNA, YSLEER. Trimming took 3 bases from V and 0 from J, leaving 9 bases between them.

Only a few counts were recorded for this clonotype. The chain uses TRBV29-1 and TRBJ1-3; 7 nucleotides match TRBD1. CDR1 is SQVTM and CDR2 is ANQGSEA in the germline V gene. The V and J ends lost 2 bases and 4 bases, in that order; junction bases with no gene match: 5. The CDR3 is 14 residues long. The CDR3 coding sequence is TGCAGCGTTGAAACCCCGGGACAGGGAAACACCATATATTTT. Its translation: CSVETPGQGNTIYF.

A few counts support this clonotype. This sequence joins TRBV11-2 and TRBJ2-5, with D possibly being TRBD2 (7 bases). Trimming removed 5 bases from V and 13 bases from J, with 17 bases in between. The CDR3 spans 12 residues. Germline CDR1 is SGHAT and CDR2 is FQNNGV. CDR3 sequence: CASSARGASVYF. The CDR3 nucleotides are TGTGCCAGCAGCGCCCGGGGGGCCTCCGTGTACTTC. The entire variable domain, with the rest obtained from reference TRBV11-2 and TRBJ2-5, is as follows: EAGVAQSPRYKIIEKRQSVAFWCNPISGHATLYWYQQILGQGPKLLIQFQNNGVVDDSQLPKDRFSAERLKGVDSTLKIQPAKLEDSAVYLCASSARGASVYFGPGTRLLVL.

This clonotype was detected a few times. The genes are TRBV7-9 and TRBJ2-2; D perhaps matches TRBD2 (5 bases). The V end lost 5 bases, the J end lost 6 bases, and 13 bases lay between the germline ends. The CDR3 loop spans 14 amino acids. CDR1 SEHNR and CDR2 FQNEAQ come from the germline V gene (reference sequence). CDR3 in amino acids: CASSRPTGSGELFF. The CDR3 DNA reads TGTGCCAGCAGCCGACCTACGGGGTCCGGGGAGCTGTTTTTT.

This clonotype turned up a few times. The chain links TRBV7-2 to TRBJ2-2, with D possibly TRBD2 on 6 matching bases. This CDR3 is built from 17 residues. Deletions cut 3 bases from V and 4 bases from J, with 18 bases between. CDR1 and CDR2 from the germline V gene are SGHTA and FQGNSA. Here the CDR3 reads CASSFHLGSRGTGELFF. The CDR3, as DNA: TGTGCCAGCAGCTTCCACCTCGGGAGCCGGGGCACCGGGGAGCTGTTTTTT.

This clonotype has ten or more counts. The V gene is TRBV7-2, the J gene TRBJ1-5; D uncertain. Germline values: CDR1 SGHTA, CDR2 FQGNSA. The V end lost 3 bases, the J end lost 7 bases, and 7 bases lay between the germline ends. The CDR3 contains 12 residues. This CDR3 reads CASSFPGQPQHF. In nucleotides, the CDR3 is TGTGCCAGCAGCTTTCCAGGACAGCCCCAGCATTTT.

The genes are TRBV14 and TRBJ1-4; D remains unclear. The V gene lost 0 bases and the J gene lost 5 bases, with 16 bases spanning the gap. This CDR3 has 17 amino acids. Germline V gene lookup returns CDR1 SGHDN and CDR2 FVKESK. CDR3 loop: CASSQDKEGRRNEKLFF. The CDR3 DNA reads TGTGCCAGCAGCCAAGATAAGGAAGGCAGAAGAAATGAAAAACTGTTTTTT.

This rearrangement joins TRBV25-1 to TRBJ2-2, with 10 nucleotides matching TRBD2. CDR1 and CDR2 (germline): MGHDK, SYGVNS. Trimming removed 6 bases from V and 5 bases from J; junction bases left unmatched: 12. This CDR3 region has 17 residues. The CDR3 DNA sequence: TGTGCCAGCAGCGGCTACCTAGCGGGAGCAAGGACCGGGGAGCTGTTTTTT. Translating it yields CASSGYLAGARTGELFF.

Turning to this clonotype: A read error may account for a junction end that differs from germline. V and J are TRBV7-9 and TRBJ1-1, with a tentative D call TRBD1 (5 bases). There are 13 residues in the CDR3. Per germline, CDR1 SEHNR and CDR2 FQNEAQ (reference sequence). In DNA form, the CDR3 reads TGTGCCGGCAGGGCAATGGGGCACACTGAAGCTTTCTTT. This translates into CAGRAMGHTEAFF.